This T cell receptor beta chain was sequenced for a study of blood T cell repertoires in COVID-19. On the study more broadly: T cells, B-cell-depleted T cells, or PBMCs provided the cDNA or gDNA that served as material.

In the original analysis: Scientists estimated how many nucleated cells there were by amplifying reference gene primers. Sequenced by immunoSEQ multiplex PCR; TCRdb stores in-frame clones only, minus some. Clone size and V and J calls were adopted from that table, with D and trimming inferred from the DNA. The data hold 300,000 to 400,000 clones, with 85% to 90% observed a single time. Germline V gene data show CDR1 as MNHNY and CDR2 as SVGAGI (reference sequence). This CDR3 is built from 15 residues. The germline V and J ends were trimmed by 2 bases and 0 bases, with 10 bases remaining between them. Living in under 30 US areas, the participants were between about 18 and 90 years of age. In assigning cohorts, the study relied on participant-reported clinical history.

Sequenced material: PBMCs or T cells enriched from blood (not recorded which). The sequence derives from a woman aged 25 to 39 with acute COVID-19. This rearrangement joins TRBV6-6 to TRBJ1-2; TRBD1 is a possible D gene (5 bases). CDR3 coding DNA: TGTGCCAGCAGTTACCCGGGGGGGGCTAACTATGGCTACACCTTC. Translated: CASSYPGGANYGYTF.